This T cell receptor beta chain comes out of a study of sequential checkpoint blockade in melanoma. In the study overall: Both treatment sequences were followed by maintenance nivolumab.

V gave up 2 bases and J gave up 0 bases, with 11 bases separating them. The CDR3 is made up of 16 amino acids. CDR1 SEHNR and CDR2 FQNEAQ come from the germline V gene (reference sequence). Treatment meaning: randomized to nivolumab then ipilimumab (arm A) or the reverse (arm B). DNA-damaging chemotherapy had not been given to any patient beforehand. Data came from immunoSEQ multiplex PCR; TCRdb stores just in-frame clones and leaves some out. The repertoire holds 9,000 to 13,000 clones, with approximately 71% as singletons. The chain is built from TRBV7-9 and TRBJ2-1; no clear D gene. The specimen was CD8+ T cells sorted from blood (inferred from file names), collected from a patient given nivolumab and ipilimumab in sequence. The clonotype comes from a human donor with melanoma. CDR3 bases: TGTGCCAGCAGCTTAACCAGGTCCCCCTCCTACAATGAGCAGTTCTTC. Translation gives CASSLTRSPSYNEQFF.